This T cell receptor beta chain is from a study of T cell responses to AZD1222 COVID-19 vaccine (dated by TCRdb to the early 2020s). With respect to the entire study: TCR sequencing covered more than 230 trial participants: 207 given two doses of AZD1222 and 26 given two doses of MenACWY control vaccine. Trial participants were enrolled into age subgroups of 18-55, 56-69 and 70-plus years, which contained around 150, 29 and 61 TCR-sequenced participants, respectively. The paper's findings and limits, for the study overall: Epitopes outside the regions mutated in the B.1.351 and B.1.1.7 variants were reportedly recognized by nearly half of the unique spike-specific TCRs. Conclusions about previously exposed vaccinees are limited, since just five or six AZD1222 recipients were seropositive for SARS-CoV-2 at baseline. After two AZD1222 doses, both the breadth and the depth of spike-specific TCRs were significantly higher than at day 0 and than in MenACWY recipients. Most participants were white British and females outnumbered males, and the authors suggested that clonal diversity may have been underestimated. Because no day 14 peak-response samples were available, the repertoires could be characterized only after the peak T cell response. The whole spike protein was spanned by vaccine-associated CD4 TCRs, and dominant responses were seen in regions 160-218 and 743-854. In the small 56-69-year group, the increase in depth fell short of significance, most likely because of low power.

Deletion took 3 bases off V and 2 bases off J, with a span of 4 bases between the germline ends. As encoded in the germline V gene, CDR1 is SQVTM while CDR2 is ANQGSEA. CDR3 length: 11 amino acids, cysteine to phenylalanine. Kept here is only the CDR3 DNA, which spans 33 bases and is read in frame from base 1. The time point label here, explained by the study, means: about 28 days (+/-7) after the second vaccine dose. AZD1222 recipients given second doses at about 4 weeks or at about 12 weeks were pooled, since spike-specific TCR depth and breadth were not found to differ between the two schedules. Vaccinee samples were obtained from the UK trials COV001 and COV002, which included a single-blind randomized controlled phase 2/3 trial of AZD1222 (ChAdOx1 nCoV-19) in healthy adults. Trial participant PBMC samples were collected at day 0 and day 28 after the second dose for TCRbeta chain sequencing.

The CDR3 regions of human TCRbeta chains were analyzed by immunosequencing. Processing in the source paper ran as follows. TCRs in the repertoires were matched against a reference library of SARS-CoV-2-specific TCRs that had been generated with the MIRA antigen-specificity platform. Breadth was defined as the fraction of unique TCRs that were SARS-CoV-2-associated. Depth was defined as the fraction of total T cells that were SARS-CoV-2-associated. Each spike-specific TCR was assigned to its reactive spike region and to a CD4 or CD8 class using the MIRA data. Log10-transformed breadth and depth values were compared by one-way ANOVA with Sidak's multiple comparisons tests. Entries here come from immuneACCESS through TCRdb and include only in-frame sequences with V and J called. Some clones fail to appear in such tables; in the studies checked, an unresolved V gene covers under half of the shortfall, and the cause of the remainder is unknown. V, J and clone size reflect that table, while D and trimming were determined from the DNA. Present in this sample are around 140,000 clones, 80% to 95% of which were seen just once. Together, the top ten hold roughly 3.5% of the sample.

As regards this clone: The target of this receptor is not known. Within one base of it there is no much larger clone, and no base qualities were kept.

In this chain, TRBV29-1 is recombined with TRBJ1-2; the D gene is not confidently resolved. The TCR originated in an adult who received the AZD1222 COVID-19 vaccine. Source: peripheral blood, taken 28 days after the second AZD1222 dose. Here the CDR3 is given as CSVEGNYGYTF. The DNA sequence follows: TGCAGCGTTGAGGGAAACTATGGCTACACCTTC.